Sequencing of this T cell receptor beta chain was carried out in a study of CD8 T cells in ankylosing spondylitis. Findings and caveats of the study: Earlier studies detected some motif variants in reactive arthritis synovial fluid and blood. The study identified a TCR beta motif of several highly homologous variants that appeared characteristic of ankylosing spondylitis blood. Clones tied to disease were said to be significantly enriched in matched ankylosing spondylitis synovial fluid.

The authors made TCR beta libraries by quantitative 5'-RACE with molecular barcodes. TCRdb used MiXCR to reprocess the 5' RACE reads, holding one entry per CDR3 protein. The sample lists 500,000 to 550,000 distinct CDR3 sequences, roughly an eighth occurring once. The V end was cut by 1 base, the J end by 2 bases, with 15 bases between. There are 16 residues in the CDR3. In germline, CDR1 is SGHTA, CDR2 FQGNSA. Remarks on this clonotype: The target antigen is unknown.

J is TRBJ2-7 and V is TRBV7-2; D ambiguous. Sample: blood, either unsorted or a sorted T cell fraction (not recorded which). This receptor was taken from a male donor with ankylosing spondylitis. The CDR3 here is CASSLEATSDAYEQYF. The CDR3 DNA follows: TGTGCCAGCAGCTTAGAGGCAACGTCGGACGCCTACGAGCAGTACTTC.